This paragraph covers one TCR beta chain sequence. The target antigen is unknown. These data are taken from a study of shared clonotypes between healthy human individuals. This CDR3 has 15 amino acids. The germline CDR1 and CDR2 sequences are SGHRS and YFSETQ. The ends lost 3 bases at V and 4 bases at J; junction bases unmatched: 3. Sequencing used immunoSEQ multiplex PCR; TCRdb keeps in-frame clones, though not all of them. The table records about 2.3 million clones, more than 80% of them present only once. Study results and limitations: Sampling included only blood; tissue repertoires likely differ.

V usage is TRBV5-1 and J usage is TRBJ2-5, with 13 positions matching TRBD2. Sample: naive CD4+ T cells from PBMCs. As for subset: CD45RA+ positively selected. The sequence came from a young man in good health. Some clones in this sample may be carry-over from other donors' samples. The CDR3 spells CASSSGLAGAETQYF. DNA for the CDR3: TGCGCCAGCAGCTCAGGACTAGCGGGGGCAGAGACCCAGTACTTC.